The source of this T cell receptor (beta chain) is a study of vaccination and CD4 T cells after COVID-19. Across the whole study: Blood was drawn a median around 70 days post second dose, range 14 to 241.

The V gene's germline CDR1 is MNHNS and CDR2 SASEGT. The CDR3 covers 14 residues. V dropped 7 bases and J dropped 2; count of bases not matched to a gene: 6. This clonotype was seen a single time. Its antigen remains unidentified. The treatment is: approximately nine-day PBMC culture with coronavirus spike peptide pools or control peptides (ViraFEST assay). Positive PCR tests dated from March to December 2020, predating US Alpha, Beta and Delta variants. Cultured CD4+ T cells had their DNA profiled by the Oncomine TCR Beta short-read assay. Genomic DNA from cultured CD4+ T cells was extracted. Each CDR3 protein is one row after TCRdb ran MiXCR on the PCR reads. The data contain some 21,000 distinct CDR3 sequences, approximately 52% of them singletons.

The receptor was isolated from a human donor who had recovered from COVID-19. The V gene is TRBV6-1, the J gene TRBJ1-2; the match to TRBD1 covers 8 bases. Sequencing input: CD4+ T cells from blood, cultured in vitro. The DNA of the CDR3 is TGTGCCAGCACCAGACAGGGGTTCAACTATGGCTACACCTTC. This translates into CASTRQGFNYGYTF.